This T cell receptor (beta chain) was retrieved from a study of cytomegalovirus exposure and HLA in healthy donors. Study-wide findings and caveats: Within the data, a cluster of highly shared sequence variants was likely a sequencing artifact.

As concerns this clone: Its specificity is unknown.

The PCR employed 60 Vbeta primers together with 13 Jbeta primers. Repertoires were generated with immunoSEQ multiplex PCR, while TCRdb's copy carries only in-frame clones and drops some. The table records 150,000 to 200,000 clones, 80% of them present only once. Germline assignment: CDR1 MNHEY and CDR2 SVGAGI. V trimming: 6 bases; J trimming: 0 bases; junction bases outside the gene matches: 0. This CDR3 is built from 14 residues. The sequence derives from a male donor in good health and CMV-seropositive. Sequenced material: PBMCs. This sequence joins TRBV6-5 and TRBJ2-2; 8 positions agree with TRBD2. The CDR3 nucleotides are TGTGCCAGCAGGACTAGCGCGAACACCGGGGAGCTGTTTTTT. This gives the protein CASRTSANTGELFF.